A selection of T cell receptor beta chains follows, all from one sample in a study of T cells in Graves' hyperthyroidism and ophthalmopathy. MiXCR, run by TCRdb on the multiplex PCR reads, gives a single entry per CDR3 protein. The data contain around 380,000 distinct CDR3 sequences, about 14% of them singletons. What was sequenced was blood. Receptors originate from a man aged 30 to 39 with Graves' hyperthyroidism that later progressed to Graves' ophthalmopathy. CDR3s include the opening cysteine and the closing phenylalanine or tryptophan. A D gene is named only where the DNA matches it firmly. Some rows mark clone size as missing; the rest say once, few, many or name a class of expanded clone.

V gene	J gene	D gene	clone size	CDR3 DNA	CDR3 protein
TRBV12-3/TRBV12-4	TRBJ2-7	.	few	TGTGCCAGCAGTTTACGGGCTGCCGAGCAGTACTTC	CASSLRAAEQYF
TRBV27	TRBJ2-7	TRBD1	.	TGTGCCAGCAGCAAGACAGGGGCGCGGCGGGAGCAGTACTTC	CASSKTGARREQYF
TRBV6-1	TRBJ1-2	.	many	TGTGCCAGCAGAGCCCTGGACGGGGACTATGGCTACACCTTC	CASRALDGDYGYTF
TRBV7-9	TRBJ1-3	.	few	TGTGCCAGCAGCTTGAGGGGCGCTGGAAGTGGAAACACCATATATTTT	CASSLRGAGSGNTIYF
TRBV27	TRBJ2-1	.	few	TGTGCCAGCAGTTCCGGGAGCTACAATGAGCAGTTCTTC	CASSSGSYNEQFF
TRBV28	TRBJ1-1	.	many	TGTGCCAGCAGTTTATTACAGGCGAACACTGAAGCTTTCTTT	CASSLLQANTEAFF
TRBV7-3	TRBJ2-5	TRBD2	few	TGTGCCAGCAGCAGGACTAGCGGGGGGGCCCCAGAGACCCAGTACTTC	CASSRTSGGAPETQYF
TRBV7-9	TRBJ1-2	.	few	TGTGCCAGCAGCTTAGGGACCGATAACTATGGCTACACCTTC	CASSLGTDNYGYTF
TRBV20-1	TRBJ2-5	TRBD1	many	TGCAGTGCCCGGACAGGAGGAGAGACCCAGTACTTC	CSARTGGETQYF
TRBV6-1	TRBJ2-2	TRBD1	many	TGTGCCAGCAGTGAACAGGGGGACGGCGGGGAGCTGTTTTTT	CASSEQGDGGELFF
TRBV6-5	TRBJ1-6	.	few	TGTGCCAGCAGTTATCTCAGGGATTCACCCCTCCACTTT	CASSYLRDSPLHF
TRBV6-1	TRBJ2-7	.	.	TGTGCCAGCAGGACACCGTACGAGCAGTACTTC	CASRTPYEQYF
TRBV28	TRBJ1-1	.	many	TGTGCCAGCAGCTTCGGGGGGGCGAACACTGAAGCTTTCTTT	CASSFGGANTEAFF
TRBV6-1	TRBJ1-5	.	many	TGTGCCAGCAGTGAAGCGAGAGGGACGGATAGCAATCAGCCCCAGCATTTT	CASSEARGTDSNQPQHF
TRBV4-2	TRBJ1-2	TRBD1	few	TGTGCCAGCAGCCAAACGACAGGGCCGTTCGGGGGCTACACCTTC	CASSQTTGPFGGYTF
TRBV4-2	TRBJ2-2	.	few	TGTGCCAGCAGCCAAGAGGGGGGGCGCCTAACCGGGGAGCTGTTTTTT	CASSQEGGRLTGELFF
TRBV5-1	TRBJ2-7	TRBD1	many	TGCGCCAGCAGCCCGGGGGACAGGGTGACCTACGAGCAGTACTTC	CASSPGDRVTYEQYF